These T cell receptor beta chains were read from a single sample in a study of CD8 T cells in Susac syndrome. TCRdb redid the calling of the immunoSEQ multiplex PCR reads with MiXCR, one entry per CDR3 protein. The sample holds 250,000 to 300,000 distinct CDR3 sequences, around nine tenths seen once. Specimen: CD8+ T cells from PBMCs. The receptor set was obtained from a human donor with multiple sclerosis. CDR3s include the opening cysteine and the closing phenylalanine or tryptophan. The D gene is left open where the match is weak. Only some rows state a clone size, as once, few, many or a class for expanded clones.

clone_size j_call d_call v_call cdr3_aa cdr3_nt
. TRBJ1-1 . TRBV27 CASSPKWGGSTEAFF TGTGCCAGCAGTCCCAAATGGGGGGGGAGCACTGAAGCTTTCTTT
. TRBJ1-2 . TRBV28 CASSLKGSRYGYTF TGTGCCAGCAGTTTGAAAGGCAGCCGCTATGGCTACACCTTC
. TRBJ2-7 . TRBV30 CAWSVGLSSYEQYF TGTGCCTGGAGTGTAGGGCTATCCTCCTACGAGCAGTACTTC
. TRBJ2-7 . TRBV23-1 CASSQLSGYEQYF TGCGCCAGCAGTCAATTGTCAGGGTACGAGCAGTACTTC
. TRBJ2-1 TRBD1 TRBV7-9 CASSQQGPGQGDEQFF TGTGCCAGCAGCCAGCAGGGACCAGGACAGGGCGATGAGCAGTTCTTC
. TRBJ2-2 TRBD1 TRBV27 CASSMDRDIYTGELFF TGTGCCAGCAGTATGGACAGGGATATTTACACCGGGGAGCTGTTTTTT
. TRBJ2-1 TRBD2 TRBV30 CAWSVPPTSGGYNEQFF TGTGCCTGGAGTGTACCCCCTACTAGCGGGGGATACAATGAGCAGTTCTTC
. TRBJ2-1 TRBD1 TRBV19 CASSAGTDSYNEQFF TGTGCCAGTAGTGCAGGGACAGACTCCTACAATGAGCAGTTCTTC
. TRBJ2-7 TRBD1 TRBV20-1 CSASAGTGPYEQYF TGCAGTGCTAGTGCCGGGACAGGGCCCTACGAGCAGTACTTC
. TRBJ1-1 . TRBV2 CASRAGLGTEAFF TGTGCCAGTAGAGCCGGATTGGGGACTGAAGCTTTCTTT
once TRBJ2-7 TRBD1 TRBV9 CASSAGTGFHEQYF TGTGCCAGCAGCGCCGGGACAGGGTTCCACGAGCAGTACTTC
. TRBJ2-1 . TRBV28 CASSFTMHNEQFF TGTGCCAGCAGTTTCACTATGCACAATGAGCAGTTCTTC
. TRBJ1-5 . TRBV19 CASSPVSNQPQHF TGTGCCAGTAGTCCAGTTAGCAATCAGCCCCAGCATTTT
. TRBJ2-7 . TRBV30 CAWTLSWAGHEQYF TGTGCCTGGACCCTCTCATGGGCTGGCCACGAGCAGTACTTC
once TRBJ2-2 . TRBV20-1 CSVRLQNTGELFF TGCAGTGTTAGATTACAGAACACCGGGGAGCTGTTTTTT
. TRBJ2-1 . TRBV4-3 CASSQDTYGGEQFF TGCGCCAGCAGCCAAGATACGTACGGGGGTGAGCAGTTCTTC
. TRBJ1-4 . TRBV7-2 CASSTPGLGNEKLFF TGTGCCAGCAGCACCCCGGGACTGGGGAATGAAAAACTGTTTTTT
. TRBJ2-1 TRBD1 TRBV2 CASMDRGPRNEQFF TGTGCCAGCATGGACAGGGGGCCGCGCAATGAGCAGTTCTTC
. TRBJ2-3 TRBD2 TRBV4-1 CASRGWRESEDTQYF TGCGCCAGCAGGGGATGGCGGGAGAGTGAAGATACGCAGTATTTT
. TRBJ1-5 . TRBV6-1 CASSEAEGQGGEPQHF TGTGCCAGCAGTGAAGCTGAAGGGCAGGGTGGTGAGCCCCAGCATTTT
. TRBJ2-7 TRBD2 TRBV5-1 CASSLVAAGGYEQYF TGCGCCAGCAGCTTGGTGGCAGCGGGAGGCTACGAGCAGTACTTC
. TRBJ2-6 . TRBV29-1 CSADVGSGANVLTF TGCAGCGCCGATGTCGGGTCTGGGGCCAACGTCCTGACTTTC
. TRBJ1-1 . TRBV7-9 CATQRGAATEAFF TGTGCCACCCAGAGGGGGGCGGCGACTGAAGCTTTCTTT
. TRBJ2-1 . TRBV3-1 CASSQDNPYNEQFF TGTGCCAGCAGCCAAGACAACCCTTACAATGAGCAGTTCTTC
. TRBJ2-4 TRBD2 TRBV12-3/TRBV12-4 CASSLIGRGKNIQYF TGTGCCAGCAGTTTAATCGGGAGGGGCAAAAACATTCAGTACTTC
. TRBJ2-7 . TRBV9 CASSPSSREVPYEQYF TGTGCCAGCAGCCCCAGTTCCAGGGAAGTCCCCTACGAGCAGTACTTC
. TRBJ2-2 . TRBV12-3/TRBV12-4 CASSTQGTGELFF TGTGCCAGCAGTACCCAGGGTACCGGGGAGCTGTTTTTT
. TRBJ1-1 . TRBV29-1 CSVDENTEAFF TGCAGCGTTGATGAGAACACTGAAGCTTTCTTT
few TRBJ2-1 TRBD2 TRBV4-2 CASSQEAGGYNEQFF TGTGCCAGCAGCCAAGAAGCGGGGGGGTACAATGAGCAGTTCTTC
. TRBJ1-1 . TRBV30 CAWSVGGIGTEAFF TGTGCCTGGAGCGTGGGGGGTATAGGCACTGAAGCTTTCTTT
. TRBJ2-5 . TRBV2 CASSSPGTPQETQYF TGTGCCAGCAGTAGTCCGGGAACCCCACAAGAGACCCAGTACTTC
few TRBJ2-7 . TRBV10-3 CAISGASSYDEQYF TGTGCCATCAGTGGCGCAAGCTCCTACGACGAGCAGTACTTT
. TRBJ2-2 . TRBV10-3 CATSYTGELFF TGTGCCACCTCCTACACCGGGGAGCTGTTTTTT
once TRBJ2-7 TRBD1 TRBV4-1 CASSHGTGGWGEQYF TGCGCCAGCAGCCACGGGACAGGGGGCTGGGGCGAGCAGTACTTC
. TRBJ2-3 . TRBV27 CASSFPPSVSRDTDTQYF TGTGCCAGCAGTTTCCCCCCCAGCGTGTCCCGAGACACAGATACGCAGTATTTT
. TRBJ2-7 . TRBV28 CASAVGLREQYF TGTGCCAGCGCTGTGGGTCTGCGCGAGCAGTACTTC
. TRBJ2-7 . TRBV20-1 CSATPGTPEQYF TGCAGTGCTACACCCGGGACCCCCGAGCAGTACTTC
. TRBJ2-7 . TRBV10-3 CAISETNRDKSEQYF TGTGCCATCAGTGAGACCAACCGGGACAAGAGCGAGCAGTACTTC
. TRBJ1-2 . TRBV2 CASRMTVNYGYTF TGTGCCAGCAGGATGACAGTAAACTATGGCTACACCTTC
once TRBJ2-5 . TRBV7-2 CASSSTGRDSYYRETQYF TGTGCCAGCAGCTCCACCGGAAGAGACAGCTACTACAGGGAGACCCAGTACTTC
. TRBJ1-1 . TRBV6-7 CAREPLLRGNTEAFF TGTGCCAGAGAACCGTTACTGCGGGGAAACACTGAAGCTTTCTTT
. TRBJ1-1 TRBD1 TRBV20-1 CSASGQGNSLEAFF TGCAGTGCTTCGGGACAGGGGAATTCGCTTGAAGCTTTCTTT
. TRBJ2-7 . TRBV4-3 CASSQDRGRRYEQYF TGCGCCAGCAGCCAAGATCGGGGAAGGAGGTACGAGCAGTACTTC
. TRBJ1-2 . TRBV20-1 CSARAIAGTPYGYTF TGCAGTGCTAGAGCTATTGCAGGGACCCCTTATGGCTACACCTTC
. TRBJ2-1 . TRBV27 CASYKLGQAYNEQFF TGTGCCAGCTATAAGTTAGGGCAGGCGTACAATGAGCAGTTCTTC